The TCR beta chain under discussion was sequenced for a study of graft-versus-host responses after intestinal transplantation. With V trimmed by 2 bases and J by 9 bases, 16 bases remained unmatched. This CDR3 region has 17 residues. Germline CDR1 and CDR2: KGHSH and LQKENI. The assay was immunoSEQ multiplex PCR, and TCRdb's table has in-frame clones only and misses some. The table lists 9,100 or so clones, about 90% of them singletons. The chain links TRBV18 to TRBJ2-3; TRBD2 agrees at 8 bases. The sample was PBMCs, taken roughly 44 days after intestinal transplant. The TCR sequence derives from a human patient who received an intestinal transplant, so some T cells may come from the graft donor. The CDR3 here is CASSPIYQRGTKETQYF. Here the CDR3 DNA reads TGTGCCAGCTCACCAATATACCAGCGGGGGACGAAGGAGACGCAGTATTTT.